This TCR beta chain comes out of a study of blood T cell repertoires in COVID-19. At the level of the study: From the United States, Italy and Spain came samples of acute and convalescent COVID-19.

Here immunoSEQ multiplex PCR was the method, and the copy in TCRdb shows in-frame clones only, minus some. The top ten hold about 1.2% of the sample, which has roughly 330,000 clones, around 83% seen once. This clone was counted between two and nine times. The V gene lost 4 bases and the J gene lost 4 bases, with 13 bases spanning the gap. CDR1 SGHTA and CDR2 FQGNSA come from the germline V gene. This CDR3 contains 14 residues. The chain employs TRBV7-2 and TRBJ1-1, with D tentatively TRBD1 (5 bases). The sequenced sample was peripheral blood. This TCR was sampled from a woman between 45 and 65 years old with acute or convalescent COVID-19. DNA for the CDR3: TGTGCCAGCAGCTACTTCAGGGCAGGCACTGAAGCTTTCTTT. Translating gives CASSYFRAGTEAFF.